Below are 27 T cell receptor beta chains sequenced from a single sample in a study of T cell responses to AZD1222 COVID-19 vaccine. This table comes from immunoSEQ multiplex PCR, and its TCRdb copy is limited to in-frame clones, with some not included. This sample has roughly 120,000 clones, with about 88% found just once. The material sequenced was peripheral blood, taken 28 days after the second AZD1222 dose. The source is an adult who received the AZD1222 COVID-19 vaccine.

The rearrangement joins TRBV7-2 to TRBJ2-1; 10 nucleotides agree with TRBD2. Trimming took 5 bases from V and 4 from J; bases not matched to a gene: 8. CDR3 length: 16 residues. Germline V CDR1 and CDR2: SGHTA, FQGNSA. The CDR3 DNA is TGTGCCAGCAGCCCCGCTAGCGGGGGTGTATACAATGAGCAGTTCTTC. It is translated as CASSPASGGVYNEQFF.

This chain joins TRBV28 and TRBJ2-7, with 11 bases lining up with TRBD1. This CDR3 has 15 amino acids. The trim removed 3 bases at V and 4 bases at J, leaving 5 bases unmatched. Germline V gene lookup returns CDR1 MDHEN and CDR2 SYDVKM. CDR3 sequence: CASSLVGTGGYEQYF. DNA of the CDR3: TGTGCCAGCAGTTTGGTCGGGACAGGGGGTTACGAGCAGTACTTC. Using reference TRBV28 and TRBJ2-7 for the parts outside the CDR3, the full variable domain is DVKVTQSSRYLVKRTGEKVFLECVQDMDHENMFWYRQDPGLGLRLIYFSYDVKMKEKGDIPEGYSVSREKKERFSLILESASTNQTSMYLCASSLVGTGGYEQYFGPGTRLTVT.

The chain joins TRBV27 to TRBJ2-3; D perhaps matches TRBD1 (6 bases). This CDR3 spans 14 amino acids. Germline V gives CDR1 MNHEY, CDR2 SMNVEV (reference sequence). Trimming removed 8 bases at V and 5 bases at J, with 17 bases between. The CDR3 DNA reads TGTGCCAGCGCTGGGGGACAAAAGATAGATACGCAGTATTTT. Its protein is CASAGGQKIDTQYF.

Here the CDR3 reads CAWEVSGNTIYF. Here the CDR3 DNA reads TGTGCCTGGGAGGTGTCTGGAAACACCATATATTTT. The V call is TRBV30, the J call TRBJ1-3; D unclear. The CDR3 extends over 12 amino acids. Germline assignment: CDR1 GTSNPN and CDR2 SVGIG (reference sequence). V was shortened by 5 bases and J by 1 base, with 6 bases between the two germline ends.

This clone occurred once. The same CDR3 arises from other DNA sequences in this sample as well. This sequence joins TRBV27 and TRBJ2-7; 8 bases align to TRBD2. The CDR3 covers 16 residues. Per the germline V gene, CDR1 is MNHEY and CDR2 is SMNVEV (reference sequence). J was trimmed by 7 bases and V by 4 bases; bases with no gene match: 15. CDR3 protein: CASSSLGGGAPGEQYF. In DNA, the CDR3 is TGTGCCAGCAGTTCCCTCGGGGGGGGTGCCCCGGGGGAGCAGTACTTC.

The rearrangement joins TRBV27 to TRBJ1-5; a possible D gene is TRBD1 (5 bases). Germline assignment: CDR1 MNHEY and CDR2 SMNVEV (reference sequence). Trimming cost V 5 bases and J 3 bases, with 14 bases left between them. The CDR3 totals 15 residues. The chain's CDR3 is CASSAGDGSNQPQHF. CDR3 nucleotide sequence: TGTGCCAGCAGTGCCGGGGACGGATCCAATCAGCCCCAGCATTTT.

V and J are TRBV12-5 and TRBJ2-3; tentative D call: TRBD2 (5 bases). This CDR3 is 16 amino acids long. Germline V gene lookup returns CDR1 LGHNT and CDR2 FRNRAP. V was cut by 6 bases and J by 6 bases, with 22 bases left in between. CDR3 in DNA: TGTGCTAGTGGCCGTACTAGGGTTCAAGTGTCTGATACGCAGTATTTT. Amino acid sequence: CASGRTRVQVSDTQYF.

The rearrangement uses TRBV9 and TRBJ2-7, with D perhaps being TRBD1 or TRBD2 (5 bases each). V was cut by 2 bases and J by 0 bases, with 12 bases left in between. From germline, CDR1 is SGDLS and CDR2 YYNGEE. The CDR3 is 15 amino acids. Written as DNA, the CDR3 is TGTGCCAGCAGCGTGACTTGGGGGACCTCCTACGAGCAGTACTTC. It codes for CASSVTWGTSYEQYF.

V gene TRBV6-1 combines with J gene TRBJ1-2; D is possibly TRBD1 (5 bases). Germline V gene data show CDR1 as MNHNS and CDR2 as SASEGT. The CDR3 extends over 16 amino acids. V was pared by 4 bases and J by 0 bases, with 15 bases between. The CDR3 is CASSAKPGPSNYGYTF. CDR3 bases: TGTGCCAGCAGTGCCAAACCGGGACCTTCTAACTATGGCTACACCTTC.

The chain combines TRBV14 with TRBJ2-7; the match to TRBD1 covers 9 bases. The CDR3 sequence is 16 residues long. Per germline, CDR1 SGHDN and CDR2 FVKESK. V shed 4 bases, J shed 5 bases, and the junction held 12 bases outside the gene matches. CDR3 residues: CASSLHNRGQRNEQYF. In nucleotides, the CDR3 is TGTGCCAGCAGCCTACATAACAGGGGGCAGAGGAACGAGCAGTACTTC.

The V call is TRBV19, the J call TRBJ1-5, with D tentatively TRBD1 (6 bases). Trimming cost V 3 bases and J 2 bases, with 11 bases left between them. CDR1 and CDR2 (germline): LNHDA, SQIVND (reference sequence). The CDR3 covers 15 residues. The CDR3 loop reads CASSIGGRGNQPQHF. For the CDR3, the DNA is TGTGCCAGTAGTATCGGGGGCAGAGGCAATCAGCCCCAGCATTTT.

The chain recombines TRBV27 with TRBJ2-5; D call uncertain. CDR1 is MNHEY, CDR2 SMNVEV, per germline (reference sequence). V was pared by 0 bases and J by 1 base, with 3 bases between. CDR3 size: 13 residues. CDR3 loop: CASSLSFQETQYF. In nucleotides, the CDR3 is TGTGCCAGCAGTTTATCATTCCAAGAGACCCAGTACTTC.

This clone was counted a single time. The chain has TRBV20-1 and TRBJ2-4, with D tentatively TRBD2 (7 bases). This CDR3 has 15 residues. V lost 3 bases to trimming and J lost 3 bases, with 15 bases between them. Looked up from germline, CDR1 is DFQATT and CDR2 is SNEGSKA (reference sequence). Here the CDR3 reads CSASWGGVIKNIQYF. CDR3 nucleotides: TGCAGTGCTAGTTGGGGGGGCGTCATCAAAAACATTCAGTACTTC.

The CDR3, as DNA: TGTGCCAGCAGCTTAGGACTAGCTGGGTACGAGCAGTACTTC. Protein product: CASSLGLAGYEQYF. The V call is TRBV11-2, the J call TRBJ2-7; TRBD2 matches 7 bases. This CDR3 region has 14 residues. Germline V CDR1 and CDR2: SGHAT, FQNNGV. V was pared by 1 base and J by 4 bases, with 4 bases of the junction left unmatched. The full variable domain, in which reference TRBV11-2 and TRBJ2-7 provide the parts outside the CDR3, is EAGVAQSPRYKIIEKRQSVAFWCNPISGHATLYWYQQILGQGPKLLIQFQNNGVVDDSQLPKDRFSAERLKGVDSTLKIQPAKLEDSAVYLCASSLGLAGYEQYFGPGTRLTVT.

DNA for the CDR3: TGTGCCAGCAGTGAACCCGCGGGGGGGCCAGGTGATACGCAGTATTTT. Amino acid sequence: CASSEPAGGPGDTQYF. The V call is TRBV6-1, the J call TRBJ2-3; 9 positions agree with TRBD2. The CDR3 consists of 16 residues. The germline CDR1 and CDR2 sequences are MNHNS and SASEGT. J lost 6 bases, V lost 2 bases, and 9 bases had no gene match.

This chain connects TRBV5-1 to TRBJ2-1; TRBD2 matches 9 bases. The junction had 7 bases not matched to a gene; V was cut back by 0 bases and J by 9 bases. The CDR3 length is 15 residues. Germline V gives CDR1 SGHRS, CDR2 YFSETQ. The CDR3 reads CASSLELAGGGEQFF. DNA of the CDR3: TGCGCCAGCAGCTTGGAACTAGCGGGTGGGGGTGAGCAGTTCTTC.

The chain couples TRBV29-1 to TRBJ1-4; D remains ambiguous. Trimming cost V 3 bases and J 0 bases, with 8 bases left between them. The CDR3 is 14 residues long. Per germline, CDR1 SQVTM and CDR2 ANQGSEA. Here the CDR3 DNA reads TGCAGCGTTGACTTGGGCGCAACTAATGAAAAACTGTTTTTT. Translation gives CSVDLGATNEKLFF.

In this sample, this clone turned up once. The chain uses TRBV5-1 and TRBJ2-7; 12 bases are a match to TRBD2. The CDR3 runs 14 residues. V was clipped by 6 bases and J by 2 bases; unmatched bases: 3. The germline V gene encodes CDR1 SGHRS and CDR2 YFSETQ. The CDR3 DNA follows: TGCGCCAGCACCACTAGCGGGGGGACCTACGAGCAGTACTTC. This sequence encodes CASTTSGGTYEQYF.

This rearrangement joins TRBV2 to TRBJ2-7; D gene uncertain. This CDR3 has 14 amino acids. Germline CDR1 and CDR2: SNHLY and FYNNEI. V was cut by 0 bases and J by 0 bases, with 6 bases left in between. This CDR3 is CASSEAYGSYEQYF. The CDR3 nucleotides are TGTGCCAGCAGTGAAGCCTATGGCTCCTACGAGCAGTACTTC.

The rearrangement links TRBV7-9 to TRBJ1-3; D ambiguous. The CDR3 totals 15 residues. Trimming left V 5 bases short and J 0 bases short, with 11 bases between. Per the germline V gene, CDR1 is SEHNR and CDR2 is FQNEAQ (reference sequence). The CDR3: CASSASGRSGNTIYF. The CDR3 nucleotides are TGTGCCAGCAGCGCCTCAGGACGCTCTGGAAACACCATATATTTT.

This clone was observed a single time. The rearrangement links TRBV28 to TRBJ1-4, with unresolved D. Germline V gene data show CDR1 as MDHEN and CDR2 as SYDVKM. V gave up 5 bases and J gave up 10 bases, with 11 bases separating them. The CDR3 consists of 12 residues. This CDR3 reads CASSTAAGKLFF. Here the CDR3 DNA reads TGTGCCAGCAGTACCGCTGCGGGAAAACTGTTTTTT.

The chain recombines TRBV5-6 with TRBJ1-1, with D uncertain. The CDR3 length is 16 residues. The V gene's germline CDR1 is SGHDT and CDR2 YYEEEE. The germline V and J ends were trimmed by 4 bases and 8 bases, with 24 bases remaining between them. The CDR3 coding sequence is TGTGCCAGCAGCGAGACGAAGGCTACCAGTCGCCCAGAAGCTTTCTTT. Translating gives CASSETKATSRPEAFF.

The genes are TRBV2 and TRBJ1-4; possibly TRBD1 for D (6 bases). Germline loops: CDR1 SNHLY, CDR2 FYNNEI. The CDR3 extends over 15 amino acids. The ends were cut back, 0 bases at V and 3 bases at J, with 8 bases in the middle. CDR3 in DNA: TGTGCCAGCAGTGAAGCCGGGACATCTAATGAAAAACTGTTTTTT. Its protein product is CASSEAGTSNEKLFF.

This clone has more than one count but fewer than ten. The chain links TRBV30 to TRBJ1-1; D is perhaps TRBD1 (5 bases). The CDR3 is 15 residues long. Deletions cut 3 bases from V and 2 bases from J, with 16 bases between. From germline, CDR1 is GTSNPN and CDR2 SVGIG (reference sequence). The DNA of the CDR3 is TGTGCCTGGAGGGTTAGAGGGGTTGATAACACTGAAGCTTTCTTT. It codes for CAWRVRGVDNTEAFF. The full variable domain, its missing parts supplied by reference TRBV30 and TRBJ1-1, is SQTIHQWPATLVQPVGSPLSLECTVEGTSNPNLYWYRQAAGRGLQLLFYSVGIGQISSEVPQNLSASRPQDRQFILSSKKLLLSDSGFYLCAWRVRGVDNTEAFFGQGTRLTVV.

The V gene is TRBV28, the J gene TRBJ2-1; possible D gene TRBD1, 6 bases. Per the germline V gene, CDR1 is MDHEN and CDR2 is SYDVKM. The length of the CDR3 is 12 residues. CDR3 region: CALGGVRNEQFF. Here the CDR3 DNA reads TGTGCGCTAGGGGGTGTGAGAAATGAGCAGTTCTTC.

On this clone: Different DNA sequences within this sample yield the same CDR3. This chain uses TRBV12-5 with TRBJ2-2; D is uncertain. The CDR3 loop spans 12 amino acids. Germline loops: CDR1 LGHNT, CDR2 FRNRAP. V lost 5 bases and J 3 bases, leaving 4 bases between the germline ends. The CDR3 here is CASGRDTGELFF. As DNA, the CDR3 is TGTGCTAGTGGTAGGGACACCGGGGAGCTGTTTTTT.

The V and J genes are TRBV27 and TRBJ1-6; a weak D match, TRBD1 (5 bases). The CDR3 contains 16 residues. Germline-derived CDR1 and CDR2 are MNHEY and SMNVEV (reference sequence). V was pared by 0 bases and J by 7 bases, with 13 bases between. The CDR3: CASSLSGSWGNSPLHF. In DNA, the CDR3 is TGTGCCAGCAGTTTATCAGGGTCCTGGGGCAATTCACCCCTCCACTTT.